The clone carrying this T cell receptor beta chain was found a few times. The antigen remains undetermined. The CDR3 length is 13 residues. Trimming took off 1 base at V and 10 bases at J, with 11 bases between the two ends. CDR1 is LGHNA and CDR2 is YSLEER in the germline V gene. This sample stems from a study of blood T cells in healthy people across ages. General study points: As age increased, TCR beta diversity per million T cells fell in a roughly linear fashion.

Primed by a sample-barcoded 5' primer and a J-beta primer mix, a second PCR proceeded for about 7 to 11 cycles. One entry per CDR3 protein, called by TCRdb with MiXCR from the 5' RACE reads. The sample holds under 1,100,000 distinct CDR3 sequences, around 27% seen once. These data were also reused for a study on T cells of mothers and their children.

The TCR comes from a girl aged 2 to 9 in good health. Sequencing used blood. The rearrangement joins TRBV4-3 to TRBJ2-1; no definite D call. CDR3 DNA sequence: TGCGCCAGCAGCCAAGTTGCCAGATCGGAGCAGTTCTTC. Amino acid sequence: CASSQVARSEQFF.